The rows below give T cell receptor beta chains drawn from one sample of a study of vaccination effects on CD4 cells after COVID-19. These receptors have no known antigen. Data came from immunoSEQ multiplex PCR; TCRdb stores just in-frame clones and leaves some out. The sample lists 25,000 to 30,000 clones, 75% to 90% occurring once. The sample in question was CD4+ T cells from PBMCs cultured with SARS-CoV-2 spike peptides, obtained after COVID-19 vaccination. Receptors originate from a human donor who received a COVID-19 vaccine. Some clones in this sample may be carry-over from other donors' samples. Both conserved end residues are part of each CDR3. D genes are given only for firm matches. Rows may omit the clone size; those that give it use once, few, many or a size class.

TRBV29-1	TRBJ2-1	.	.	CSVGRQLNEQFF	TGCAGCGTTGGTAGGCAGCTCAATGAGCAGTTCTTC
TRBV4-1	TRBJ1-4	.	.	CASSQDLASEKLFF	TGCGCCAGCAGCCAAGATTTGGCCAGTGAAAAACTGTTTTTT
TRBV19	TRBJ1-3	.	.	CASSFQSSGNTIYF	TGTGCCAGTAGTTTCCAGTCCTCTGGAAACACCATATATTTT
TRBV24-1	TRBJ1-1	.	.	CATSDSGTEAFF	TGTGCCACCAGCGACTCGGGGACTGAAGCTTTCTTT
TRBV27	TRBJ1-1	.	.	CASIGDGFMNTEAFF	TGTGCCAGCATAGGGGACGGATTTATGAACACTGAAGCTTTCTTT
TRBV7-7	TRBJ2-5	.	TRBD1	CASSSLRGRETQYF	TGTGCCAGCAGCTCCCTCAGGGGGCGGGAGACCCAGTACTTC
TRBV12-3/TRBV12-4	TRBJ1-1	.	TRBD1	CASSRDRGAEAFF	TGTGCCAGCAGTAGGGACAGGGGGGCTGAAGCTTTCTTT
TRBV5-6	TRBJ1-2	once	.	CASSLTRDHNIYGYTF	TGTGCCAGCAGTTTGACCCGGGACCACAATATCTATGGCTACACCTTC
TRBV9	TRBJ2-3	.	.	CASSVRGPFPTDTQYF	TGTGCCAGCAGCGTAAGGGGCCCTTTCCCCACAGATACGCAGTATTTT
TRBV24-1	TRBJ2-5	.	TRBD1	CATSETRGNQETQYF	TGTGCCACCAGTGAAACCAGGGGGAACCAAGAGACCCAGTACTTC
TRBV2	TRBJ1-5	.	.	CASRITDSNQPQHF	TGTGCCAGCAGGATTACAGATAGCAATCAGCCCCAGCATTTT
TRBV5-1	TRBJ1-2	.	.	CASSLDGGLDYTF	TGCGCCAGCAGCTTGGATGGAGGGCTTGACTACACCTTC
TRBV19	TRBJ1-2	once	.	CASSLDNGAGGYTF	TGTGCCAGTAGTCTGGACAATGGGGCGGGTGGCTACACCTTC
TRBV4-3	TRBJ2-5	.	.	CASSQVLGTAAQYF	TGCGCCAGCAGCCAAGTCCTGGGGACGGCGGCCCAGTACTTC
TRBV3-1/TRBV3-2	TRBJ2-2	once	TRBD2	CASSPLAGGSGELFF	TGTGCCAGCAGCCCACTAGCGGGGGGCTCCGGGGAGCTGTTTTTT
TRBV9	TRBJ2-2	.	.	CASSVLYTGELFF	TGTGCCAGCAGCGTACTCTACACCGGGGAGCTGTTTTTT
TRBV6-5	TRBJ1-3	.	.	CASDSTTGNTIYF	TGTGCCAGCGACAGTACGACTGGAAACACCATATATTTT
TRBV6-5	TRBJ2-5	.	.	CASSYSVGVWETQYF	TGTGCCAGCAGTTACTCGGTAGGGGTTTGGGAGACCCAGTACTTC
TRBV4-1	TRBJ2-5	.	.	CASSQVPDSVPQETQYF	TGCGCCAGCAGCCAAGTCCCGGACAGTGTACCTCAAGAGACCCAGTACTTC
TRBV5-1	TRBJ1-2	.	TRBD1	CASSLDGTVALNGYTF	TGCGCCAGCAGCTTGGATGGGACAGTTGCTCTGAATGGCTACACCTTC
TRBV9	TRBJ1-2	.	.	CASSVAGEGPYGYTF	TGTGCCAGCAGCGTAGCTGGGGAGGGACCCTATGGCTACACCTTC
TRBV6-5	TRBJ1-1	.	.	CAVKRGTEAFF	TGTGCCGTAAAAAGGGGGACTGAAGCTTTCTTT
TRBV10-1	TRBJ1-2	.	.	CAGGKRANYGYTF	TGCGCCGGAGGCAAGAGAGCTAACTATGGCTACACCTTC
TRBV9	TRBJ2-6	.	TRBD1	CASSVEQGSSGANVLTF	TGTGCCAGCAGCGTAGAACAGGGGAGCTCTGGGGCCAACGTCCTGACTTTC
TRBV7-9	TRBJ1-4	.	.	CASSLPSGGAGEKLFF	TGTGCCAGCAGCTTACCATCGGGGGGCGCCGGGGAAAAACTGTTTTTT
TRBV2	TRBJ2-1	.	.	CASSEFNNEQFF	TGTGCCAGCAGTGAATTTAACAATGAGCAGTTCTTC
TRBV25-1	TRBJ2-3	.	.	CASTGSLPTDTQYF	TGTGCCAGCACAGGGTCACTGCCCACAGATACGCAGTATTTT
TRBV30	TRBJ1-1	.	TRBD1	CAWSTGTGGLWTEAFF	TGTGCCTGGAGCACCGGGACAGGGGGCTTATGGACTGAAGCTTTCTTT
TRBV6-6	TRBJ1-3	.	.	CASRQGSGNTIYF	TGTGCCAGCAGACAGGGCTCTGGAAACACCATATATTTT
TRBV2	TRBJ1-2	.	.	CASRQGDYGYTF	TGTGCCAGCAGACAGGGCGACTATGGCTACACCTTC
TRBV7-2	TRBJ2-4	.	.	CASSLIPGGVAKNIQYF	TGTGCCAGCAGCTTAATACCAGGGGGGGTAGCCAAAAACATTCAGTACTTC
TRBV30	TRBJ2-4	.	.	CAWRDLAKNIQYF	TGTGCCTGGAGGGACTTAGCCAAAAACATTCAGTACTTC
TRBV24-1	TRBJ2-2	medium-sized	.	CATSKTGQNTGELFF	TGTGCCACCAGCAAAACAGGGCAAAACACCGGGGAGCTGTTTTTT
TRBV9	TRBJ2-2	.	TRBD2	CASSPRLAGGLNTGELFF	TGTGCCAGCAGCCCCCGCCTAGCGGGGGGGCTCAACACCGGGGAGCTGTTTTTT
TRBV10-1	TRBJ1-2	.	.	CASSDRDGYTF	TGCGCCAGCAGTGATAGGGATGGCTACACCTTC
TRBV3-1/TRBV3-2	TRBJ2-2	.	.	CASSPLEGWVTGELFF	TGTGCCAGCAGCCCCCTCGAGGGTTGGGTCACCGGGGAGCTGTTTTTT
TRBV29-1	TRBJ1-4	.	.	CSVEQGDEKLFF	TGCAGCGTTGAACAGGGAGATGAAAAACTGTTTTTT